This T cell receptor beta chain was captured by sequencing in a study of blood T cell repertoires in COVID-19. Generated by immunoSEQ multiplex PCR, the TCRdb table keeps only in-frame clones and is missing some. The data contain 200,000 or so clones, roughly 90% of them seen just once; the ten biggest clones take up over 3%. From germline, CDR1 is LNHDA and CDR2 SQIVND (reference sequence). The V gene end was trimmed by 2 bases and the J gene end by 7 bases; junction bases not matched to a gene: 3. The CDR3 has 13 residues. This TCR came from a woman in her thirties or forties with acute COVID-19. The sequenced sample consisted of PBMCs or T cells enriched from blood (not recorded which). This chain uses TRBV19 with TRBJ1-1, with 8 bases identical to TRBD1. The DNA for the CDR3 is TGTGCCAGTAGTATAAGACAGGGGAGTGAAGCTTTCTTT. This codes for CASSIRQGSEAFF. The variable domain in full, with the rest retrieved from reference TRBV19 and TRBJ1-1, is DGGITQSPKYLFRKEGQNVTLSCEQNLNHDAMYWYRQDPGQGLRLIYYSQIVNDFQKGDIAEGYSVSREKKESFPLTVTSAQKNPTAFYLCASSIRQGSEAFFGQGTRLTVV.